Included here is one T cell receptor (beta chain) sequence, with context. Its antigen is as yet unknown. The sample comes from a study of T-cell memory formation after mild COVID-19. Constant-segment primers were used for 5'RACE, and the resulting TCR alpha and TCR beta cDNA libraries carried sample barcodes and UMIs. TCRdb re-called the 5' RACE reads with MiXCR, one entry per CDR3 protein. The data contain 470,000 or so distinct CDR3 sequences, 25% of them singletons. V lost 3 bases, J lost 5 bases, and 15 bases lay in between. CDR1 is SEHNR and CDR2 is FQNEAQ in the germline V gene (reference sequence). CDR3 length: 15 amino acids. General study findings and limits: Pre-infection memory contained some responding clones, which suggested that cross-reactive memory had joined. CD4+ contracting clones were found mainly in CM and EM, and CD8+ ones in EMRA.

The chain recombines TRBV7-9 with TRBJ2-3, with D possibly being TRBD1 or TRBD2 (6 bases each). Material: PBMCs or a T cell subset sorted from them (not recorded which). This TCR came from an adult woman who had mild COVID-19 (a few samples of this study predate the infection). Cell type and time point are not known. As DNA, the CDR3 is TGTGCCAGCAGCTTGGTACGGGGGCAGGGAGATACGCAGTATTTT. It encodes CASSLVRGQGDTQYF.